This T cell receptor (beta chain) was sequenced during a study of control samples from healthy donors and cancer patients. Germline V gene data show CDR1 as KGHSH and CDR2 as LQKENI. This CDR3 is built from 13 residues. Trimming removed 3 bases at V and 4 bases at J, with 9 bases between. This table comes from immunoSEQ multiplex PCR, and its TCRdb copy is limited to in-frame clones, with some not included. The sample includes about 110,000 clones, 91% of them seen just once. The chain links TRBV18 to TRBJ2-5; possible D gene TRBD2, 5 bases. The receptor's source is a woman aged 18-29 years in good health. Sequencing used blood. The CDR3 DNA sequence: TGTGCCAGCTCACCGGACGGAGGAGAGACCCAGTACTTC. Residues: CASSPDGGETQYF.